These T cell receptor beta chains were read from a single sample in a study of neurological immune-mediated disorders. MiXCR, applied by TCRdb to the 5' RACE reads, yields one record per CDR3 protein. The sample holds 40,000 to 50,000 distinct CDR3 sequences; about 9.4% are singletons and the top ten take around 20%. The sample taken for sequencing was PBMCs. The source of these receptors is a woman in her forties with HTLV-1-associated myelopathy (HAM/TSP). CDR3s include the opening cysteine and the closing phenylalanine or tryptophan. D genes are given only for firm matches. Clone size is stated in some rows and not others, as once, few, many or a class when expanded.

j_call	d_call	clone_size	v_call	cdr3_nt	cdr3_aa
TRBJ2-7	NA	many	TRBV5-6	TGTGCCAGCAGCCAGGGACAACGCTCCTACGAGCAGTACTTC	CASSQGQRSYEQYF
TRBJ2-7	NA	few	TRBV30	TGTGCCTCGACCAAGGGCTACGAGCAGTACTTC	CASTKGYEQYF
TRBJ2-3	TRBD2	many	TRBV20-1	TGCAGTGCTATTCCATGGACTAGCGGGGCTACAGATACGCAGTATTTT	CSAIPWTSGATDTQYF
TRBJ2-2	NA	few	TRBV11-3	TGTGCCAGCAGTCTAATGCCCAGCTCCGGGGAGCTGTTTTTT	CASSLMPSSGELFF
TRBJ2-7	NA	few	TRBV7-2	TGTGCCAGCAGCTTAAATGCGCGGGCCTACGAGCAGTACTTC	CASSLNARAYEQYF
TRBJ2-7	NA	NA	TRBV4-1	TGCGCCAGCAGCCTCTTGGACGGAGAATCCTACGAGCAGTACTTC	CASSLLDGESYEQYF
TRBJ2-7	NA	many	TRBV21-1	TGTGCCAGCAGCAAAGTGAATTGCGGGGAAAGCTCCTACGAGCAGTACTTC	CASSKVNCGESSYEQYF
TRBJ2-7	TRBD2	many	TRBV10-3	TGTGCCATCAGTGCGACTAGCGGGGGGTTCGAGCAGTACTTC	CAISATSGGFEQYF
TRBJ2-3	TRBD2	many	TRBV5-1	TGCGCCAGCAGCAGAGTCCTAGCGGGGGGGCCAGATACGCAGTATTTT	CASSRVLAGGPDTQYF
TRBJ2-3	TRBD1	many	TRBV14	TGTGCCAGCAGCCAAGTTTCAGGACAGGGGCTCACAGATACGCAGTATTTT	CASSQVSGQGLTDTQYF
TRBJ1-2	NA	many	TRBV27	TGTGCCAGCAGCCTAAGTGGGGGGGCGGGTGGCTACACCTTC	CASSLSGGAGGYTF
TRBJ2-3	NA	once	TRBV2	TGTGCCAGCAGTGAGGGGGGGCCGAGCACAGATACGCAGTATTTT	CASSEGGPSTDTQYF
TRBJ2-1	NA	many	TRBV29-1	TGCAGCGTAGTTAAAAATTCGGGGGAAGAGCAGTTCTTC	CSVVKNSGEEQFF
TRBJ2-1	NA	many	TRBV24-1	TGTGCCACCAGTGAAGGGGGGGGCAATGGGAATGAGCAGTTCTTC	CATSEGGGNGNEQFF
TRBJ1-2	TRBD1	many	TRBV5-6	TGTGCCAGCAGCTTCTCCGGACAGGGCTCTGGCTACACCTTC	CASSFSGQGSGYTF
TRBJ1-5	NA	many	TRBV10-3	TGTGCCATCAAGGGGGAGGGCAATCAGCCCCAGCATTTT	CAIKGEGNQPQHF
TRBJ2-3	TRBD1	NA	TRBV24-1	TGTGCCACCAGTGATTTGGACAGGGGGGGAACAGATACGCAGTATTTT	CATSDLDRGGTDTQYF
TRBJ2-1	NA	medium-sized	TRBV29-1	TGCAGCGTTGATGAAGGTGAATTCTACAATGAGCAGTTCTTC	CSVDEGEFYNEQFF
TRBJ1-2	TRBD1	many	TRBV24-1	TGTGCCACCAGCCGGGACAGAGCCTATGGCTACACCTTC	CATSRDRAYGYTF
TRBJ1-5	NA	many	TRBV20-1	TGCAGTGCTAGACCCCAGACGGAGAATCAGCCCCAGCATTTT	CSARPQTENQPQHF
TRBJ2-2	TRBD1	many	TRBV5-5	TGTGCCAGCAGCCCCGGGACAGGGGTGGAAACCGGGGAGCTGTTTTTT	CASSPGTGVETGELFF
TRBJ2-6	TRBD1	many	TRBV10-3	TGTGCCATCACTCCTCAGGGGGCTGGGGCCAACGTCCTGACTTTC	CAITPQGAGANVLTF